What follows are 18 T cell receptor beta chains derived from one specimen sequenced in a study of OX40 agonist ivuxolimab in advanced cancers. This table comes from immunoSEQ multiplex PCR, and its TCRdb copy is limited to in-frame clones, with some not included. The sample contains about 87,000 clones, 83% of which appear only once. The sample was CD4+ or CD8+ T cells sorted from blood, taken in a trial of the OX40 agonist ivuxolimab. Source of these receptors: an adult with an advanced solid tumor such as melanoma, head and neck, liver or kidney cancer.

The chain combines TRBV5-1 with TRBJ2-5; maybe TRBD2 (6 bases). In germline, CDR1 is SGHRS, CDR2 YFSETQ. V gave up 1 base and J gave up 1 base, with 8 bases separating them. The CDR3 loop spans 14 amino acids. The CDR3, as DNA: TGCGCCAGCAGCTTGCGGGGGATCCAAGAGACCCAGTACTTC. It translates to CASSLRGIQETQYF.

CDR3 nucleotides: TGTGCCAGCAGCTCACCCAGGGGGAATCAGCCCCAGCATTTT. Its translation is CASSSPRGNQPQHF. The chain couples TRBV6-6 to TRBJ1-5; 7 positions match TRBD1. Losses at the gene ends were 6 bases for V and 4 bases for J; bases not matched to a gene: 6. Germline V gene sequence: CDR1 MNHNY, CDR2 SVGAGI (reference sequence). The CDR3 contains 14 residues.

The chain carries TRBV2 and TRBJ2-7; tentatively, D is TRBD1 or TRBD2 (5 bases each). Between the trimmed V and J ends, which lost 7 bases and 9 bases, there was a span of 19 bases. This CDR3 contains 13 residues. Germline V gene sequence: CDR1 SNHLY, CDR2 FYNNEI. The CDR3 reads CASTREGQGLQYF. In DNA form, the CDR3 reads TGTGCCAGCACCCGAGAGGGGCAGGGCTTGCAGTACTTC.

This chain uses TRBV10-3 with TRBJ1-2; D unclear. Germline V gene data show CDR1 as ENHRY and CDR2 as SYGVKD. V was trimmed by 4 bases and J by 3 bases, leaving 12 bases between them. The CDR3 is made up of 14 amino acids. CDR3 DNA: TGTGCCATCAGTGTAGGTTCGAGGGACTATGGCTACACCTTC. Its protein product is CAISVGSRDYGYTF.

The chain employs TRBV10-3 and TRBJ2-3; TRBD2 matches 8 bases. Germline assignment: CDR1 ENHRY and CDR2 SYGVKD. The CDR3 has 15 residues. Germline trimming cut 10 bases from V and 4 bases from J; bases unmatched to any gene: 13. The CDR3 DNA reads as TGTGCCAACGCCGGGACTAGGGACGGCGCAGATACGCAGTATTTT. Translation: CANAGTRDGADTQYF.

The CDR3 coding sequence is TGTGCCAGCAGCCAAGATCGCAGGGGTGCCAATGAAAAACTGTTTTTT. This sequence encodes CASSQDRRGANEKLFF. The gene calls are TRBV4-2 and TRBJ1-4, with a weak D call TRBD1 (6 bases). The CDR3 contains 16 residues. The germline V gene encodes CDR1 LGHNA and CDR2 YNFKEQ. Trimming left V 0 bases short and J 5 bases short, with 13 bases between.

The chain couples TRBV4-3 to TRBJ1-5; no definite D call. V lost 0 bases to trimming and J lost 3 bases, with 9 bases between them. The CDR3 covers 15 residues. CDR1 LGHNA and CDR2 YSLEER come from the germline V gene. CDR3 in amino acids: CASSQDYGNNQPQHF. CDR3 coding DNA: TGCGCCAGCAGCCAAGACTACGGAAACAATCAGCCCCAGCATTTT.

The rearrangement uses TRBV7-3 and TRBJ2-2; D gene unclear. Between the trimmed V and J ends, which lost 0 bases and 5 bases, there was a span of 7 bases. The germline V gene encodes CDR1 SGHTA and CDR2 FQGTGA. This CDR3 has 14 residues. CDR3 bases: TGTGCCAGCAGCTTAACGCCCGGGACCGGGGAGCTGTTTTTT. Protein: CASSLTPGTGELFF.

The CDR3 reads CASSPSGYEQYF. The CDR3 DNA is TGTGCCAGCAGCCCTAGCGGGTACGAGCAGTACTTC. The chain links TRBV11-2 to TRBJ2-7; 8 bases are a match to TRBD2. The CDR3 extends over 12 amino acids. J lost 4 bases, V lost 5 bases, and 1 base had no gene match. Germline V gene lookup returns CDR1 SGHAT and CDR2 FQNNGV.

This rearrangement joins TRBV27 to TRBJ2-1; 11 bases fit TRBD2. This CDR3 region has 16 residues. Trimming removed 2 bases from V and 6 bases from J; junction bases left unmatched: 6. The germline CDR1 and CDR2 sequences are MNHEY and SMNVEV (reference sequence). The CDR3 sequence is CASSLRSGGAGNEQFF. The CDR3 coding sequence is TGTGCCAGCAGTTTACGTAGCGGGGGGGCCGGCAATGAGCAGTTCTTC.

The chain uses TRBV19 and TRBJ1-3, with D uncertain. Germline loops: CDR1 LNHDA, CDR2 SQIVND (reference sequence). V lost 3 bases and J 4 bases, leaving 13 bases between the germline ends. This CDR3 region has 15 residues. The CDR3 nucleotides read TGTGCCAGTAGTATTTCTGGGGTTACGGGAAACACCATATATTTT. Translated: CASSISGVTGNTIYF.

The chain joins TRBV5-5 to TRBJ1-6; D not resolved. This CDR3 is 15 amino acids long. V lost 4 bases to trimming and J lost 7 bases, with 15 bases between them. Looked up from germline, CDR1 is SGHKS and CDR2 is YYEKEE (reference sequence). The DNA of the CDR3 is TGTGCCAGCAGCCAGCTTTCTAGTGGGAATTCACCCCTCCACTTT. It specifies CASSQLSSGNSPLHF.

Here the CDR3 reads CASSSGIKETQYF. The CDR3 DNA reads TGTGCCAGCAGCTCTGGGATCAAAGAGACCCAGTACTTC. The gene calls are TRBV7-3 and TRBJ2-5; no clear D gene. The CDR3 runs to 13 residues. CDR1 and CDR2 (germline): SGHTA, FQGTGA. V lost 4 bases, J lost 3 bases, and 9 bases lay in between.

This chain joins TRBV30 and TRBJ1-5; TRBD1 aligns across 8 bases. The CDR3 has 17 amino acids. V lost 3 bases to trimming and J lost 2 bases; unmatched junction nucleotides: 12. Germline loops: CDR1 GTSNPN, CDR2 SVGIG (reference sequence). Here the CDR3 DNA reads TGTGCCTGGAGGGCAATACAGGGGGATGGTGGCAATCAGCCCCAGCATTTT. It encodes CAWRAIQGDGGNQPQHF.

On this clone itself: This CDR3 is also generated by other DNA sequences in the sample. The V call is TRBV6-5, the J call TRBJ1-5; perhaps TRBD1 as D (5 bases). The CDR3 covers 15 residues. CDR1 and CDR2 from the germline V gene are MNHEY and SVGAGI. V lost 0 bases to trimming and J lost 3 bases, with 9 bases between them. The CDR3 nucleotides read TGTGCCAGCAGTTACTCGGGAGGGGACAATCAGCCCCAGCATTTT. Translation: CASSYSGGDNQPQHF.

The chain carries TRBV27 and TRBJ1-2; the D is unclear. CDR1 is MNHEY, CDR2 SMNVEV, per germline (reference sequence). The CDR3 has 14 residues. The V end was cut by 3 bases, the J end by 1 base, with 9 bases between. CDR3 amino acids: CASSLIWGNYGYTF. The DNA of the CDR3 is TGTGCCAGCAGTTTGATCTGGGGTAACTATGGCTACACCTTC.

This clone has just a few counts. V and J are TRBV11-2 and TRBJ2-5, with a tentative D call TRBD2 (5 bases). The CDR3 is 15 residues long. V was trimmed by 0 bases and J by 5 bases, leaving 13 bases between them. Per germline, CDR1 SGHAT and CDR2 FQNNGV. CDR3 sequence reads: CASSLDYGVRETQYF. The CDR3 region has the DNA TGTGCCAGCAGCTTAGATTACGGGGTCCGCGAGACCCAGTACTTC.

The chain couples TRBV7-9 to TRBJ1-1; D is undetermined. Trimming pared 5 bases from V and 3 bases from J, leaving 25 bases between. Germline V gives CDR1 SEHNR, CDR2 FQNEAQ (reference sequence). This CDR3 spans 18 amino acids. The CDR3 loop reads CASSDSGFLVELDTEAFF. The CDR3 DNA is TGTGCCAGCAGCGATTCAGGCTTTTTGGTAGAACTGGACACTGAAGCTTTCTTT.